These 18 T cell receptor beta chains originate from one sample sequenced in a study of T cell responses to AZD1222 COVID-19 vaccine. The method was immunoSEQ multiplex PCR; TCRdb's version includes in-frame clones alone and lacks a portion of them. The sample includes 140,000 or so clones, around 90% of them seen just once. The sequences come from peripheral blood, collected 28 days after the second dose of the MenACWY control vaccine. Receptors were obtained from an adult who received the MenACWY meningococcal vaccine as a control.

This clone has just one count. The chain links TRBV28 to TRBJ2-7, with 9 bases matching TRBD1. CDR1 and CDR2 from the germline V gene are MDHEN and SYDVKM. The CDR3 contains 15 residues. V lost 4 bases to trimming and J lost 3 bases; unmatched junction nucleotides: 7. In nucleotides, the CDR3 is TGTGCCAGCAGTTCCGCCGGGACAGGGAACTACGAGCAGTACTTC. It specifies CASSSAGTGNYEQYF.

This clone was observed a handful of times. The rearrangement links TRBV30 to TRBJ1-3; possible D gene TRBD1, 5 bases. Germline CDR1 and CDR2: GTSNPN and SVGIG (reference sequence). This CDR3 region has 15 residues. V lost 4 bases, J lost 0 bases, and 13 bases lay in between. DNA of the CDR3: TGTGCCTGGACATGGGACTTTAACTCTGGAAACACCATATATTTT. Encoded protein: CAWTWDFNSGNTIYF.

CDR3 residues: CASNQPAPGARVNYGYTF. The CDR3 DNA reads TGTGCCAGCAACCAACCCGCCCCGGGGGCGCGGGTGAACTATGGCTACACCTTC. V usage is TRBV7-9 and J usage is TRBJ1-2, with D maybe TRBD1 (6 bases). The length of the CDR3 is 18 residues. Between the trimmed V and J ends, which lost 7 bases and 2 bases, there was a span of 26 bases. Germline V lookup: CDR1 SEHNR, CDR2 FQNEAQ (reference sequence).

The V and J genes are TRBV7-9 and TRBJ1-2; D gene ambiguous. Trimming took 0 bases from V and 4 from J, leaving 9 bases between them. The CDR3 is 14 amino acids. The germline V gene has CDR1 SEHNR and CDR2 FQNEAQ (reference sequence). The DNA of the CDR3 is TGTGCCAGCAGCTTAGCCGGGCAGGTCTATGGCTACACCTTC. Translated, it gives CASSLAGQVYGYTF.

The gene calls are TRBV12-3 or TRBV12-4 and TRBJ1-2; D possibly corresponds to TRBD1 (5 bases). The CDR3 is 12 amino acids. The V gene lost 4 bases and the J gene lost 6 bases, with 9 bases spanning the gap. This chain's CDR3 is CASSSTADGYTF. The CDR3 DNA reads as TGTGCCAGCAGTTCGACAGCAGATGGCTACACCTTC.

The chain recombines TRBV30 with TRBJ1-4; possible D gene TRBD1, 6 bases. Trimming pared 3 bases from V and 7 bases from J, leaving 18 bases between. Germline lookup yields CDR1 GTSNPN and CDR2 SVGIG (reference sequence). This CDR3 comprises 15 residues. CDR3 sequence: CAWRYWTESVEKLFF. CDR3 sequence (DNA): TGTGCCTGGAGATATTGGACAGAAAGCGTTGAAAAACTGTTTTTT.

V gene TRBV9 combines with J gene TRBJ2-7, with 12 bases aligning to TRBD1. CDR3 length: 15 residues. CDR1 is SGDLS, CDR2 YYNGEE, per germline. The V segment lost 3 bases and the J segment 10 bases; nucleotides outside the gene matches: 11. Here the CDR3 DNA reads TGTGCCAGCAGCGATCCGGGACAGGGGGCACTTACTCAGTACTTC. Protein sequence: CASSDPGQGALTQYF.

V and J are TRBV3-1 (or the pseudogene TRBV3-2) and TRBJ2-1, with 12 bases identical to TRBD2. The V segment lost 4 bases and the J segment 6 bases; nucleotides outside the gene matches: 7. Germline CDR1 is LGHDT and CDR2 is YNNKEL (reference sequence). CDR3 length: 16 amino acids. This CDR3 reads CASSLRTSGKVNEQFF. The CDR3, as DNA: TGTGCCAGCAGCCTTAGGACTAGCGGGAAAGTCAATGAGCAGTTCTTC.

The chain joins TRBV11-3 to TRBJ2-7, with 8 nucleotides matching TRBD1. Trimming at V came to 1 base and at J to 1 base, leaving 3 bases not matched to a gene. Germline V gene data show CDR1 as SGHNT and CDR2 as YENEEA. The length of the CDR3 is 15 residues. The CDR3 sequence: CASSLGDRRSYEQYF. The CDR3 bases are TGTGCCAGCAGCTTAGGGGACAGGCGATCCTACGAGCAGTACTTC.

The chain couples TRBV19 to TRBJ2-1; tentative D call: TRBD2 (6 bases). The CDR3 spans 15 residues. Between the trimmed V and J ends, which lost 3 bases and 2 bases, there was a span of 11 bases. Germline V gene sequence: CDR1 LNHDA, CDR2 SQIVND (reference sequence). The CDR3 DNA sequence: TGTGCCAGTAGTATCTCCCGACTAGCCTACAATGAGCAGTTCTTC. It encodes CASSISRLAYNEQFF.

This chain uses TRBV6-5 with TRBJ1-1, with 7 nucleotides matching TRBD1. The CDR3 contains 14 residues. Trimming took 6 bases from V and 2 from J; bases not matched to a gene: 6. The germline gives CDR1 MNHEY, CDR2 SVGAGI. CDR3 DNA: TGTGCCAGCAGGGTGACAGGGATTAACACTGAAGCTTTCTTT. It is translated as CASRVTGINTEAFF.

As to this clone: Distinct nucleotide sequences in the sample also encode this CDR3. The genes are TRBV7-8 and TRBJ1-2, with no clear D. Germline CDR1 SGHVS, CDR2 FQNEAQ. With 1 base removed from V and 0 bases from J, the gap between germline ends came to 12 bases. There are 16 residues in the CDR3. CDR3 residues: CASSLVAGRTNYGYTF. The CDR3 coding sequence is TGTGCCAGCAGCTTAGTGGCAGGCCGCACTAACTATGGCTACACCTTC.

This chain uses TRBV7-2 with TRBJ1-4; D not certain. The CDR3 is 15 amino acids. The ends were cut back, 6 bases at V and 7 bases at J, with 18 bases in the middle. Germline lookup yields CDR1 SGHTA and CDR2 FQGNSA. Written as DNA, the CDR3 is TGTGCCAGCAGTCCCCATCAGCCCCAGGTTGAAAAACTGTTTTTT. Translation gives CASSPHQPQVEKLFF.

This clone has more than one count but fewer than ten. This rearrangement joins TRBV25-1 to TRBJ2-7, with TRBD2 identical over 8 bases. Germline CDR1 and CDR2: MGHDK and SYGVNS. J gave up 12 bases and V 3 bases, and 4 bases lay outside the gene matches. CDR3 length equals 11 residues. CDR3 loop: CASSDLAGWYF. The CDR3 DNA reads TGTGCCAGCAGTGACCTAGCGGGCTGGTACTTC.

This chain connects TRBV6-2 or TRBV6-3 to TRBJ2-4, with 8 bases fitting TRBD1. Germline V gene sequence: CDR1 MNHEY, CDR2 SVGEGT. The V gene end was trimmed by 5 bases and the J gene end by 6 bases; junction bases not matched to a gene: 0. This CDR3 spans 12 amino acids. The CDR3 coding sequence is TGTGCCAGCAGTGGACAGGGAAACATTCAGTACTTC. Its translation is CASSGQGNIQYF.

The gene calls are TRBV5-5 and TRBJ1-2; tentative D call: TRBD1 (5 bases). Germline V gene sequence: CDR1 SGHKS, CDR2 YYEKEE (reference sequence). This CDR3 spans 13 amino acids. V lost 5 bases to trimming and J lost 4 bases, with 12 bases between them. CDR3 coding DNA: TGTGCCAGCAGTACCGGGACGATCTATGGCTACACCTTC. Amino acids: CASSTGTIYGYTF.

J is TRBJ2-1 and V is TRBV7-2; D call uncertain. With 0 bases removed from V and 9 bases from J, the gap between germline ends came to 6 bases. This CDR3 region has 12 residues. CDR1 is SGHTA and CDR2 is FQGNSA in the germline V gene. CDR3 sequence (DNA): TGTGCCAGCAGCTTAGCGGAATCTGAGCAGTTCTTC. This gives the protein CASSLAESEQFF.

This clone has only a few counts. The chain joins TRBV7-2 to TRBJ1-1; TRBD1 matches at 7 bases. Trimming took 5 bases from V and 6 from J; bases not matched to a gene: 15. Germline loops: CDR1 SGHTA, CDR2 FQGNSA. The CDR3 loop spans 16 amino acids. CDR3 DNA: TGTGCCAGCAGCCCAAGCAGTAGGGGGCTTGGCTCTGAAGCTTTCTTT. It codes for CASSPSSRGLGSEAFF.